This T cell receptor (beta chain) originates from a study of PD-L1 blockade in urothelial cancer. The germline V gene has CDR1 MDHEN and CDR2 SYDVKM. This CDR3 comprises 17 residues. V dropped 3 bases and J dropped 4; count of bases not matched to a gene: 7. Method: immunoSEQ multiplex PCR; TCRdb's copy keeps in-frame clones and lacks some. Of about 49,000 clones detected, 79% appear once; the ten largest clones hold about 9.4%. Regarding time point: pretreatment peripheral blood. This TCR was recovered from a man between 65 and 85 years old with urothelial cancer. The chain couples TRBV28 to TRBJ2-5; 14 bases fit TRBD2. Sequencing used PBMCs, obtained around atezolizumab (anti-PD-L1) treatment. The CDR3 sequence: CASSFLGLAGEGETQYF. The CDR3 DNA reads as TGTGCCAGCAGTTTCCTGGGACTAGCGGGAGAGGGAGAGACCCAGTACTTC.